The clone carrying this TCR beta chain was counted ten times or more. The data derive from a study of response to subunit inactivated influenza vaccine. TCRdb recomputed calls from the RT-PCR reads with MiXCR, one row per CDR3 protein. The table records around 600,000 distinct CDR3 sequences, over 9% of them present only once. Germline V gene lookup returns CDR1 SGDLS and CDR2 YYNGEE. The CDR3 runs 20 residues. J lost 0 bases, V lost 4 bases, and 12 bases had no gene match. These data are also associated with another study on T cells expressing NK-cell markers. That paper adds: UMIs accompanied the 5'RACE template switching by which TCR beta cDNA was made. An anti-gamma-delta TCR antibody restricted sorting to alpha-beta TCR T cells in several experiments. About 1.0-8% of CD8+ T cells in more than five donors belonged to dominant NKG2C+ clonotypes. Four of the donors also had these clonotypes leading their CD3+CD56-NKG2C+ fraction.

Sequenced here: PBMCs from blood, sampled on the day of vaccination. This sequence originates from a man in his forties or fifties who received an inactivated influenza vaccine. The gene calls are TRBV9 and TRBJ2-6, with TRBD1 identical over 11 bases. The CDR3 here is CASSRPGQGASISGANVLTF. The DNA of the CDR3 is TGTGCCAGCAGCCGACCAGGACAGGGGGCTTCCATCTCTGGGGCCAACGTCCTGACTTTC.